This T cell receptor (beta chain) was captured in a study of T cells in localized non-small cell lung cancer. Findings of the study overall: Higher adjacent-lung clonality was associated with shorter survival. Adjacent lung was found to contain a median about 55 of the top 100 tumor clones.

In germline, CDR1 is SGHDT, CDR2 YYEEEE. Trimming took 3 bases from V and 10 from J, leaving 23 bases between them. The CDR3 covers 16 residues. The repertoire was sequenced with immunoSEQ multiplex PCR; TCRdb's copy has only in-frame clones and lacks some. The repertoire consists of roughly 30,000 clones, with about nine tenths occurring once and the leading ten covering 4.2%. Details on this clone: Its antigen remains unidentified.

V gene TRBV5-6 combines with J gene TRBJ2-1; D is possibly TRBD1 (6 bases). Sequencing used peripheral blood, obtained before any cancer treatment. This receptor was identified in a woman aged 40-75 years with stage I lung adenocarcinoma. This chain's CDR3 is CASSSTGFLEVNEQFF. The CDR3 coding sequence is TGTGCCAGCAGCTCTACAGGGTTTTTAGAGGTGAACGAGCAGTTCTTC.